This is a list of T cell receptor beta chains from one sample in a study of cytomegalovirus exposure and HLA in healthy donors. Generated by immunoSEQ multiplex PCR, the TCRdb table keeps only in-frame clones and is missing some. The table lists 85,000 to 95,000 clones, approximately 57% of them singletons. Material for sequencing was PBMCs. The receptors shown here come from a woman between 25 and 40 years old in good health and CMV-seronegative. Each CDR3 is given with its conserved first and last residue. D genes are given only for firm matches. Clone size is not always given. Where it is, it says once, few, many or a class for expanded clones.

V gene,clone size,J gene,D gene,CDR3 DNA,CDR3 protein
TRBV27,once,TRBJ2-1,TRBD2,TGTGCCAGCAGTCCGTTGGGTAGCGGGGGTATCAATGAGCAGTTCTTC,CASSPLGSGGINEQFF
TRBV5-6,.,TRBJ2-7,.,TGTGCCAGCAGTCAACAGTCCTCCTACGAGCAGTACTTC,CASSQQSSYEQYF
TRBV11-2,.,TRBJ2-1,TRBD2,TGTGCCAGCAGCTCCCGACTAGCGGGAGTGGGCAATGAGCAGTTCTTC,CASSSRLAGVGNEQFF
TRBV14,.,TRBJ2-7,.,TGTGCCATCCGGGGAGGTCAGTACTTC,CAIRGGQYF
TRBV28,.,TRBJ1-1,.,TGTGCCAGCAGTTCCTCGGGTCCGACTGAAGCTTTCTTT,CASSSSGPTEAFF
TRBV5-1,.,TRBJ2-2,TRBD1,TGCGCCAGCAGACGTCCACAGGACAGGGACACCGGGGAGCTGTTTTTT,CASRRPQDRDTGELFF
TRBV19,.,TRBJ1-2,.,TGTGCCGTAATTACGCCCGGGGGCTATGGCTACACCTTC,CAVITPGGYGYTF
TRBV21-1,.,TRBJ2-3,.,TGTGCCAGCAGTGGACAGGACACGTACACAGATACGCAGTATTTT,CASSGQDTYTDTQYF
TRBV11-2,once,TRBJ2-7,.,TGTGCCAGCAGCCGTTCTCGCTGGAGCTCCTACGAGCAGTACTTC,CASSRSRWSSYEQYF
TRBV10-1,few,TRBJ2-3,.,TGCGCCAGCAGCTCACATGGCACAGATACGCAGTATTTT,CASSSHGTDTQYF
TRBV4-2,.,TRBJ1-5,TRBD1,TGTGCCAGCAGCCGAAACGTTGACAGGGGCGGCCAGCCCCAGCATTTT,CASSRNVDRGGQPQHF
TRBV25-1,once,TRBJ2-1,.,TGTGCCAGCAGTGACTGGGGGGTCCCCTACAATGAGCAGTTCTTC,CASSDWGVPYNEQFF
TRBV5-1,.,TRBJ1-2,TRBD1,TGCGCCAGCGGGACAGGTTATAACTATGGCTACACCTTC,CASGTGYNYGYTF
TRBV27,few,TRBJ1-1,.,TGTGCCAGCAGTTTATCGGGGGGGATCACTGAAGCTTTCTTT,CASSLSGGITEAFF
TRBV4-3,.,TRBJ2-1,TRBD1,TGCGCCAGCAGCCAAGTACCGGGACAGGGTGTCCCCGTCGGGGACAATGAGCAGTTCTTC,CASSQVPGQGVPVGDNEQFF
TRBV2,.,TRBJ1-4,TRBD1,TGTGCCAGCAGGATTATACAGGGGTTGGCTAATGAAAAACTGTTTTTT,CASRIIQGLANEKLFF
TRBV11-1,.,TRBJ2-2,.,TGTGCCAGCAGCTTAGCAGAGCCCTCTACCCGGGAGCTGTTTTTT,CASSLAEPSTRELFF
TRBV7-9,once,TRBJ1-2,.,TGTGCCAGCAGCCCCGTTGGTCGGGAGAACTATGGCTACACCTTC,CASSPVGRENYGYTF
TRBV5-5,.,TRBJ1-2,.,TGTGCCAGCAGCCGGTCAGGGGACAACTATGGCTACACCTTC,CASSRSGDNYGYTF
TRBV19,.,TRBJ2-7,.,TGTGCCAGTAGTAGGGGCGGTCTCCCTGGGATCTACGAGCAGTACTTC,CASSRGGLPGIYEQYF
TRBV6-1,.,TRBJ1-5,.,TGTGCCAGCAGGGGGGGGTATCAGCCCCAGCATTTT,CASRGGYQPQHF
TRBV7-3,.,TRBJ2-4,TRBD2,TGTGCCACTTTCGAGCGGGAGGAACGGACCAAAAACATTCAGTACTTC,CATFEREERTKNIQYF
TRBV13,few,TRBJ2-3,.,TGTGCCAGCAGCTTAGTTAGGGGACACCTTCCCCCTCCCGGTACGCAGTATTTT,CASSLVRGHLPPPGTQYF
TRBV28,.,TRBJ1-4,.,TGTGCCAGCAGTTTAACCGGGTTTAATGAAAAACTGTTTTTT,CASSLTGFNEKLFF
TRBV10-2,.,TRBJ1-3,.,TGCGCCAGCAGTGAGGGACAGACCTCTGGAAACACCATATATTTT,CASSEGQTSGNTIYF
TRBV29-1,.,TRBJ2-2,.,TGCAGCGTTGGGGGCAGGGCGGACACCGGGGAGCTGTTTTTT,CSVGGRADTGELFF
TRBV14,.,TRBJ2-7,.,TGTGCCAGCAGCCCGGGCTACGAGCAGTACTTC,CASSPGYEQYF
TRBV6-1,few,TRBJ2-6,TRBD2,TGTGGCGGGGGTCCTGGGGCCAACGTCCTGACTTTC,CGGGPGANVLTF
TRBV6-1,once,TRBJ1-6,.,TGTGCCAGCAGTGCGACAGTTGGGAATTCACCCCTCCACTTT,CASSATVGNSPLHF
TRBV7-9,.,TRBJ2-2,.,TGTGCCAGCAGCTTAGTTGCAGGGAGGATCACCGGGGAGCTGTTTTTT,CASSLVAGRITGELFF
TRBV10-1,.,TRBJ2-1,TRBD2,TGCGCCAGCAGCAGAACTAGCGGGAGTACCTACAATGAGCAGTTCTTC,CASSRTSGSTYNEQFF
TRBV12-5,.,TRBJ1-1,TRBD1,TGTGCTAGTGGTTTGGACAGGGGCACAACGGGGAACACTGAAGCTTTCTTT,CASGLDRGTTGNTEAFF
TRBV19,few,TRBJ1-4,TRBD1,TGTGCCAGTAGTATAGGGGACAGAGCAACTAATGAAAAACTGTTTTTT,CASSIGDRATNEKLFF
TRBV27,.,TRBJ2-7,TRBD1,TGTGCCAGCAGTTTAGGACAAGGGACAGGGAGCAACTACGAGCAGTACTTC,CASSLGQGTGSNYEQYF
TRBV19,.,TRBJ2-2,.,TGTGCCAGTAGTAGTTTGGGGGGCACCGGGGAGCTGTTTTTT,CASSSLGGTGELFF
TRBV7-9,few,TRBJ2-7,.,TGTGCCAGCAGCTTAGGGGACTCAGAGCAGTACTTC,CASSLGDSEQYF
TRBV9,.,TRBJ2-5,.,TGTGCCAGCAGCGGATCAGTAAAGGAGACCCAGTACTTC,CASSGSVKETQYF
TRBV21-1,.,TRBJ1-5,.,TGTGCCAGCAGCAAAAGTAGGGTCAGGACAGGGACAAACCTACGCAATCAGCCCCAGCATTTT,CASSKSRVRTGTNLRNQPQHF
TRBV4-1,.,TRBJ2-2,.,TGCGCCAGCAGCCAGGCAGGGTCCGGGGAGCTGTTTTTT,CASSQAGSGELFF
TRBV5-1,once,TRBJ2-1,.,TGCGCCAGCAGCTCATCAGGGGTTGGATACAATGAGCAGTTCTTC,CASSSSGVGYNEQFF